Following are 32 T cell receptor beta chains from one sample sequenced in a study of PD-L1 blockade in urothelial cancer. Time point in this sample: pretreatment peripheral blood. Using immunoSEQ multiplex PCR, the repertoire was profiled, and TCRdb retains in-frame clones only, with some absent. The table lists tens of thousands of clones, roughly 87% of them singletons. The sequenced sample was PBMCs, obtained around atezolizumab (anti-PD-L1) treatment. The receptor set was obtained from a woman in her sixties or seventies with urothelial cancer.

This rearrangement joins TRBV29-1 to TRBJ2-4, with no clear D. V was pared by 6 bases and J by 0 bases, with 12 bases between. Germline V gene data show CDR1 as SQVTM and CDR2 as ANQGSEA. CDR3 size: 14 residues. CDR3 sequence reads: CSVTARLAKNIQYF. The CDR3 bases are TGCAGCGTCACTGCGCGACTAGCCAAAAACATTCAGTACTTC.

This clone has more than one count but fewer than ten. The CDR3 nucleotides read TGTGCCAGCAGCGCCCCGACAGGGGGGAGTGAAAAACTGTTTTTT. Its translation: CASSAPTGGSEKLFF. The chain uses TRBV9 and TRBJ1-4, with TRBD1 identical over 9 bases. Trimming at V came to 3 bases and at J to 7 bases, leaving 7 bases not matched to a gene. The CDR3 contains 15 residues. The germline V gene encodes CDR1 SGDLS and CDR2 YYNGEE. The full variable domain, with the rest looked up from reference TRBV9 and TRBJ1-4, is DSGVTQTPKHLITATGQRVTLRCSPRSGDLSVYWYQQSLDQGLQFLIQYYNGEERAKGNILERFSAQQFPDLHSELNLSSLELGDSALYFCASSAPTGGSEKLFFGSGTQLSVL.

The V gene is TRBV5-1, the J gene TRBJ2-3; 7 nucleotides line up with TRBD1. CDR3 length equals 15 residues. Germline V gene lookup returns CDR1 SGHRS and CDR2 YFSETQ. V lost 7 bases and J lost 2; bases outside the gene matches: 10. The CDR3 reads CASLPGTAHTDTQYF. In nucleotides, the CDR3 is TGCGCCAGCCTCCCAGGGACAGCCCACACAGATACGCAGTATTTT.

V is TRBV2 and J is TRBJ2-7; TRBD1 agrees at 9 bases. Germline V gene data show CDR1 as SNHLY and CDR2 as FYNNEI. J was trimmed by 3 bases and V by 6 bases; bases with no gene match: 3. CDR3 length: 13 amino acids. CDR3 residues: CASRGTGLYEQYF. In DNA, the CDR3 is TGTGCCAGCAGAGGGACAGGGCTCTACGAGCAGTACTTC.

CDR3 amino acids: CASMADRTDTQYF. The CDR3 nucleotides are TGTGCCAGTATGGCAGATCGCACAGATACGCAGTATTTT. The gene calls are TRBV19 and TRBJ2-3; no firm D call. The CDR3 length is 13 residues. Trimming cost V 7 bases and J 1 base, with 9 bases left between them. Germline assignment: CDR1 LNHDA and CDR2 SQIVND (reference sequence). Supplemented by reference TRBV19 and TRBJ2-3, the full variable domain reads DGGITQSPKYLFRKEGQNVTLSCEQNLNHDAMYWYRQDPGQGLRLIYYSQIVNDFQKGDIAEGYSVSREKKESFPLTVTSAQKNPTAFYLCASMADRTDTQYFGPGTRLTVL.

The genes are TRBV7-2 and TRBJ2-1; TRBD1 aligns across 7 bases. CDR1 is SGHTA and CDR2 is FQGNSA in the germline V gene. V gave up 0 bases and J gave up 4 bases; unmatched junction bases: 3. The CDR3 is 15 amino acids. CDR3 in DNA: TGTGCCAGCAGCTTAGCGACAGGGATTTACAATGAGCAGTTCTTC. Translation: CASSLATGIYNEQFF.

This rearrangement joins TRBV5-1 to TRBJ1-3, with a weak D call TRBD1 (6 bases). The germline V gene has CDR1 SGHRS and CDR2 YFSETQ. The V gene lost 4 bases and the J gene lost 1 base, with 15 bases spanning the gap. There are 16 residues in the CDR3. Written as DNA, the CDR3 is TGCGCCAGCAGCGCCTCCCCCCAGGGGTCTGGAAACACCATATATTTT. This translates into CASSASPQGSGNTIYF. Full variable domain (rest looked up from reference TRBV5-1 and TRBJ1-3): KAGVTQTPRYLIKTRGQQVTLSCSPISGHRSVSWYQQTPGQGLQFLFEYFSETQRNKGNFPGRFSGRQFSNSRSEMNVSTLELGDSALYLCASSASPQGSGNTIYFGEGSWLTVV.

Here the CDR3 DNA reads TGCGCCAGCAGGGGGCGCCCGAACACTGAAGCTTTCTTT. Encoded protein: CASRGRPNTEAFF. V and J are TRBV4-3 and TRBJ1-1; TRBD1 is a possible D gene (5 bases). CDR1 and CDR2 (germline): LGHNA, YSLEER. Trimming pared 6 bases from V and 1 base from J, leaving 9 bases between. CDR3 length: 13 amino acids.

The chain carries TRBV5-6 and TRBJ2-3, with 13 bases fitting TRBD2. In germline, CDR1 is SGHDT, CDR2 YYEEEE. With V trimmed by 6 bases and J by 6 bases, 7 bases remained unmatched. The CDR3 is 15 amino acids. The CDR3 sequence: CASNGLAGVRDTQYF. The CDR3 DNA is TGTGCCAGCAACGGACTAGCGGGAGTTCGGGATACGCAGTATTTT.

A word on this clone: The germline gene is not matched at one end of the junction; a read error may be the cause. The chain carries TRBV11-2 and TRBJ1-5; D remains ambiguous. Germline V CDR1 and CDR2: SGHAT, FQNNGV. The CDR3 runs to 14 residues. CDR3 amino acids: CASSLDTHTSTTFF. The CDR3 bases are TGTGCCAGCAGCTTAGACACTCACACCTCAACTACTTTTTTT.

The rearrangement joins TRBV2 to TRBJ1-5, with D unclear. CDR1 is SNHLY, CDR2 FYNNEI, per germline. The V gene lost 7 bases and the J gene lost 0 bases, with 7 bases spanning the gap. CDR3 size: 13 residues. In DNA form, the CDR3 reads TGTGCCAGCAAAGAGGTTAGCAATCAGCCCCAGCATTTT. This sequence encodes CASKEVSNQPQHF.

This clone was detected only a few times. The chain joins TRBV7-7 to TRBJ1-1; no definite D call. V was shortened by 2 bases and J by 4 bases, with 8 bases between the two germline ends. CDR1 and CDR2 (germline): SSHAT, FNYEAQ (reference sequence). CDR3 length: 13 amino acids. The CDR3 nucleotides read TGTGCCAGCAGCTTAAGCCCGGGCACTGAAGCTTTCTTT. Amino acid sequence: CASSLSPGTEAFF.

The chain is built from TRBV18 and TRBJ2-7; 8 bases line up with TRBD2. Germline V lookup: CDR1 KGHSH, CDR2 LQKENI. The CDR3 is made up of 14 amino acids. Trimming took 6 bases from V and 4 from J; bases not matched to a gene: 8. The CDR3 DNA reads TGTGCCAGCTCCCAAGCGGGAGTTTCATACGAGCAGTACTTC. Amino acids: CASSQAGVSYEQYF.

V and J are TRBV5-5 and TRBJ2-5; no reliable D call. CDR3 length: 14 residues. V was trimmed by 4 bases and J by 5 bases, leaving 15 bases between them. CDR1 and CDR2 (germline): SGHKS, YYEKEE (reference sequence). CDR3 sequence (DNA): TGTGCCAGCAGCCTAACTCAGGATCCGGAGACCCAGTACTTC. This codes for CASSLTQDPETQYF. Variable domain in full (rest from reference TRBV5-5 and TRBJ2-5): DAGVTQSPTHLIKTRGQQVTLRCSPISGHKSVSWYQQVLGQGPQFIFQYYEKEERGRGNFPDRFSARQFPNYSSELNVNALLLGDSALYLCASSLTQDPETQYFGPGTRLLVL.

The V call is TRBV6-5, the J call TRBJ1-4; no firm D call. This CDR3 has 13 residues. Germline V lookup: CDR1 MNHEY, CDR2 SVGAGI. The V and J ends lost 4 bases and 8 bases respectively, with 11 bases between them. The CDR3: CASSSGPGEKLFF. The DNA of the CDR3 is TGTGCCAGCAGTTCCGGACCGGGAGAAAAACTGTTTTTT.

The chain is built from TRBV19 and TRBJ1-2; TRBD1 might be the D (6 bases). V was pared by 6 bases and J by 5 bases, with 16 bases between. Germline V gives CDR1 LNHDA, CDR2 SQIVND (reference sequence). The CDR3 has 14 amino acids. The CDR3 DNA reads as TGTGCCAGTAGCCGACCTGGACAGTTGTATGGCTACACCTTC. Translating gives CASSRPGQLYGYTF.

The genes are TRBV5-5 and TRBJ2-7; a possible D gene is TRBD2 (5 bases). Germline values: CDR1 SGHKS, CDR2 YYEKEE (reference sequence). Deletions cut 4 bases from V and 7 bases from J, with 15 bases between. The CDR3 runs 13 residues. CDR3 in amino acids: CASSKPGISEQYF. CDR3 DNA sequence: TGTGCCAGCAGCAAACCCGGGATATCTGAGCAGTACTTC.

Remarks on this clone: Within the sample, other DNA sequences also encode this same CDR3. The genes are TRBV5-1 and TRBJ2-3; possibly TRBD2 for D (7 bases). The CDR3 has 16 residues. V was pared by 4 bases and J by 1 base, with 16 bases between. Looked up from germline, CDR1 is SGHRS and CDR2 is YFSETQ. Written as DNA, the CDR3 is TGCGCCAGCAGCCCACGGGGGGCGGGGGGCACAGATACGCAGTATTTT. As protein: CASSPRGAGGTDTQYF.

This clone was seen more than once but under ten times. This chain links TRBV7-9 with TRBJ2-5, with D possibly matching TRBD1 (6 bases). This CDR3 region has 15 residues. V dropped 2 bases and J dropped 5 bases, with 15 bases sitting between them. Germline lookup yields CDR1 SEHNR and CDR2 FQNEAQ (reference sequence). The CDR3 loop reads CASSLSQGRGETQYF. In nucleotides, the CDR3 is TGTGCCAGCAGCTTATCCCAGGGGCGCGGGGAGACCCAGTACTTC.

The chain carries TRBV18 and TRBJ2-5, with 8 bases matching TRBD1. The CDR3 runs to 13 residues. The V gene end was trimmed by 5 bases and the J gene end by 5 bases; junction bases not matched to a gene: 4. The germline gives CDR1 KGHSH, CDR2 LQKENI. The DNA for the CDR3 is TGTGCCAGCTCAACACAGGGGGTTGAGACCCAGTACTTC. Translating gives CASSTQGVETQYF.

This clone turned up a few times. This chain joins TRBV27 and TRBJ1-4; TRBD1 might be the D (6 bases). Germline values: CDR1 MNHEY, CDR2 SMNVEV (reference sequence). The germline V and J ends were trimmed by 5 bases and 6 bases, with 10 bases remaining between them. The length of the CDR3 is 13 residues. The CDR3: CASSPQGDEKLFF. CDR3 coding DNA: TGTGCCAGCAGTCCACAGGGCGATGAAAAACTGTTTTTT.

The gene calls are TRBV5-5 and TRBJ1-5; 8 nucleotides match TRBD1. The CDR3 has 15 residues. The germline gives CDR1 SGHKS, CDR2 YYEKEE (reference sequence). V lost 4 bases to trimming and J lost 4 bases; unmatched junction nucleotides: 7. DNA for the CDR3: TGTGCCAGCAGCCCCGACAGGGGCTATAATCAGCCCCAGCATTTT. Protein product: CASSPDRGYNQPQHF.

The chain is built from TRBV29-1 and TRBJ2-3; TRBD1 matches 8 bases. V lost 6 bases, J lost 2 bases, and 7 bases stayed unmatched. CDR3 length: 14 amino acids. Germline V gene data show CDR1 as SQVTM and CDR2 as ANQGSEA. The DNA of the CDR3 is TGCAGCGTGGTTACAGGGGGGAACACAGATACGCAGTATTTT. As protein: CSVVTGGNTDTQYF.

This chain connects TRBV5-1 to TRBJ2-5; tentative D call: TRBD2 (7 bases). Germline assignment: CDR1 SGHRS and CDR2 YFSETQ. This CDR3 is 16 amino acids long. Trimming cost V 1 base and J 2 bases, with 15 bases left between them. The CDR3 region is CASSLWDYRDQETQYF. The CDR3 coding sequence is TGCGCCAGCAGCTTGTGGGACTACAGGGATCAAGAGACCCAGTACTTC.

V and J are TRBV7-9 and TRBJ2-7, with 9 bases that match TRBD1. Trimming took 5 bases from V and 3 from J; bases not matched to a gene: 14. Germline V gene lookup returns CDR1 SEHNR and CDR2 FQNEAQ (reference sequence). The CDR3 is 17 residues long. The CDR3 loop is CASSGDLSRDRDYEQYF. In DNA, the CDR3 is TGTGCCAGCAGCGGAGACCTTAGCCGGGACAGGGACTACGAGCAGTACTTC.

Here the CDR3 reads CASSPGGGPYEQYF. In DNA form, the CDR3 reads TGCGCCAGCAGCCCGGGGGGAGGTCCCTACGAGCAGTACTTC. The V gene is TRBV5-1, the J gene TRBJ2-7; 7 positions agree with TRBD2. Looked up from germline, CDR1 is SGHRS and CDR2 is YFSETQ. The CDR3 has 14 residues. V trimming: 4 bases; J trimming: 2 bases; junction bases outside the gene matches: 6.

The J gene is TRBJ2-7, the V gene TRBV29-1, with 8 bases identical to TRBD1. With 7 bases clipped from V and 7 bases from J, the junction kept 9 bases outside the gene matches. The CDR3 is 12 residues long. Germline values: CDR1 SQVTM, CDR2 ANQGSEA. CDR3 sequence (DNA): TGCAGCGCCCTTAGGACAGGGCAGGAGCAGTACTTC. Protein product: CSALRTGQEQYF.

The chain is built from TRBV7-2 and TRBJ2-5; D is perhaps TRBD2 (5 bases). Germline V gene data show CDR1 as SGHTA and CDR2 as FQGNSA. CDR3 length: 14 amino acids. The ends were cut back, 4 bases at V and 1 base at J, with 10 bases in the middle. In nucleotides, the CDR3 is TGTGCCAGCAGCTCTCGGGATTCCCAAGAGACCCAGTACTTC. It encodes CASSSRDSQETQYF.

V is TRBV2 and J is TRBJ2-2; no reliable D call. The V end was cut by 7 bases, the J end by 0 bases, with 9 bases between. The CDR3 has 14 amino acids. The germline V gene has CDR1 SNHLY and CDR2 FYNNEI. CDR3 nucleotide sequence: TGTGCCAGCACGAGTTCCGCGAACACCGGGGAGCTGTTTTTT. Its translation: CASTSSANTGELFF.

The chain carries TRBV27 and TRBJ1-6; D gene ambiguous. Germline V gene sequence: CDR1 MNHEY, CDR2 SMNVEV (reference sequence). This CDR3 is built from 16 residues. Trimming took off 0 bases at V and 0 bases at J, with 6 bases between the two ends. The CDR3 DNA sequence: TGTGCCAGCAGTTTATCCGTGAGCTCCTATAATTCACCCCTCCACTTT. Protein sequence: CASSLSVSSYNSPLHF.

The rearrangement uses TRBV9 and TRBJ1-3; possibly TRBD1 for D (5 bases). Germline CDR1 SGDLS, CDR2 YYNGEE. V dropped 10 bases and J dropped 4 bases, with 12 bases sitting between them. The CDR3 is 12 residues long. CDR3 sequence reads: CARPHRGNTIYF. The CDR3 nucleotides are TGTGCCCGCCCTCACAGGGGAAACACCATATATTTT.

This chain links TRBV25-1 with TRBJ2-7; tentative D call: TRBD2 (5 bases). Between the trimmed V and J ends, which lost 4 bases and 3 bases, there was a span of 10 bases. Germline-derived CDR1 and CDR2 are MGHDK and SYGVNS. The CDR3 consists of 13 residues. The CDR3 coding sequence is TGTGCCAGCAGTGTTTACGGACTCTACGAGCAGTACTTC. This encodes CASSVYGLYEQYF.